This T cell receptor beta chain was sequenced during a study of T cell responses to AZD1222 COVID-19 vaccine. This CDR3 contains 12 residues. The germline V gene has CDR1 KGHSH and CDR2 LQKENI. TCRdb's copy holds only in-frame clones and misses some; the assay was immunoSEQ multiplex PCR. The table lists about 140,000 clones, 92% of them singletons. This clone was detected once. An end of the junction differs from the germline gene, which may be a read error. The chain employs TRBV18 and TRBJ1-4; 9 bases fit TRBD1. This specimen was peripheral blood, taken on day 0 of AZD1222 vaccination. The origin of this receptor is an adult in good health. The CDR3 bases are TGTGCCAGCTCACCGCAACCCGGGACAGGGTATTTT. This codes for CASSPQPGTGYF. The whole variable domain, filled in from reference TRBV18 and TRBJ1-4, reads NAGVMQNPRHLVRRRGQEARLRCSPMKGHSHVYWYRQLPEEGLKFMVYLQKENIIDESGMPKERFSAEFPKEGPSILRIQQVVRGDSAAYFCASSPQPGTGYFGSGTQLSVL.